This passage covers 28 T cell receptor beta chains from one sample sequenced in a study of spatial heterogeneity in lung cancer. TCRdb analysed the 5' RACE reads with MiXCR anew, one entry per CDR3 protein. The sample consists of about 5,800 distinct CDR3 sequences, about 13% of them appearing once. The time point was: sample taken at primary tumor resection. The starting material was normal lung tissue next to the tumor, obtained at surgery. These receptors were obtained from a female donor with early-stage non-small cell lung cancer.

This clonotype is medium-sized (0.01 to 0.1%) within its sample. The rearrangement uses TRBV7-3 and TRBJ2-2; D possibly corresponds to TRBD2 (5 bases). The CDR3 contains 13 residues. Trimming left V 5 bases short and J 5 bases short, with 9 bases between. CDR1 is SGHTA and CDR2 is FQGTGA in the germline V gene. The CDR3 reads CASSRERTGELFF. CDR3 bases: TGTGCCAGCAGCCGGGAAAGGACCGGGGAGCTGTTTTTT.

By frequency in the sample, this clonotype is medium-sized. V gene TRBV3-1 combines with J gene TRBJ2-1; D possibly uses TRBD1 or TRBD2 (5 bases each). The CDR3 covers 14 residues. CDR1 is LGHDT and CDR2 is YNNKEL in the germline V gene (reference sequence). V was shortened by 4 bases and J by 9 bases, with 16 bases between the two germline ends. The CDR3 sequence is CASSRQGTRGEQFF. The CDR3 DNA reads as TGTGCCAGCAGCCGGCAAGGGACCCGCGGTGAGCAGTTCTTC.

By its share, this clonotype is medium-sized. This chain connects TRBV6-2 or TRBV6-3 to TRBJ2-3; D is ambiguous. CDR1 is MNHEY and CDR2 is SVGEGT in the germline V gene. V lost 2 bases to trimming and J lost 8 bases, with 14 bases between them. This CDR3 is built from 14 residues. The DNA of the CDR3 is TGTGCCAGCAGTTACCCCGACGATAGTATTACGCAGTATTTT. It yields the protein CASSYPDDSITQYF.

For the CDR3, the DNA is TGTGCCAGCAGACCTAGCGGGGGGGCCAAAGAGCAGTTCTTC. Its protein product is CASRPSGGAKEQFF. J is TRBJ2-1 and V is TRBV12-3 or TRBV12-4; 12 nucleotides line up with TRBD2. The CDR3 contains 14 residues. V lost 6 bases and J lost 10; bases outside the gene matches: 7.

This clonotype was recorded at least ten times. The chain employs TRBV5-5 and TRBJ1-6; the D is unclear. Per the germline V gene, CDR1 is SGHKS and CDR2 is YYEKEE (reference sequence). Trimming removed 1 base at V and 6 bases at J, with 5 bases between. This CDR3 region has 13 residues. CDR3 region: CASSLTVNSPLHF. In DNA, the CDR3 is TGTGCCAGCAGCTTGACAGTTAATTCACCCCTCCACTTT. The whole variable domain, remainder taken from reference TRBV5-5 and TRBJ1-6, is DAGVTQSPTHLIKTRGQQVTLRCSPISGHKSVSWYQQVLGQGPQFIFQYYEKEERGRGNFPDRFSARQFPNYSSELNVNALLLGDSALYLCASSLTVNSPLHFGNGTRLTVT.

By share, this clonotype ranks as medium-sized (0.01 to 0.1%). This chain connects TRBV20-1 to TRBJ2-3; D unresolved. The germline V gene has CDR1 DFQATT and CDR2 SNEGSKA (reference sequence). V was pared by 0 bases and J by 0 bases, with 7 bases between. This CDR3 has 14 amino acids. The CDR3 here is CSARERASTDTQYF. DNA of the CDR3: TGCAGTGCTAGAGAACGGGCTAGCACAGATACGCAGTATTTT.

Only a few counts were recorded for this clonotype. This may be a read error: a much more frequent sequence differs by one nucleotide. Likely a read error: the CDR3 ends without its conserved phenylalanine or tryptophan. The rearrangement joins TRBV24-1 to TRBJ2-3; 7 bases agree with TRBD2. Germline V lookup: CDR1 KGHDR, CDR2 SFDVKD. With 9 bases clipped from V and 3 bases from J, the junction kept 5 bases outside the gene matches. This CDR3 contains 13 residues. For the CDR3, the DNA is TGTGCCACCCGGGGGGAGGAGACAGATACGCAGTATTCT. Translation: CATRGEETDTQYS.

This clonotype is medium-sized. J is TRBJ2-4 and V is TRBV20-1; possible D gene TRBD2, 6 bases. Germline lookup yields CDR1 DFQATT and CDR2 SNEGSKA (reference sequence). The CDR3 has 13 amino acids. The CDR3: CSPAGIPTNIQYF. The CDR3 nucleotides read TGCAGCCCCGCGGGGATTCCCACAAACATTCAGTACTTC.

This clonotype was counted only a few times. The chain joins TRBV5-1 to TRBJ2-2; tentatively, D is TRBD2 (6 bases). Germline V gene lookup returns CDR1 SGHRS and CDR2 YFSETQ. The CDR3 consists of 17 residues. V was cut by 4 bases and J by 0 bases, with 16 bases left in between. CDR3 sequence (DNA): TGCGCCAGCAGCCCGAGGGAGGTTTCTACGAACACCGGGGAGCTGTTTTTT. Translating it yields CASSPREVSTNTGELFF.

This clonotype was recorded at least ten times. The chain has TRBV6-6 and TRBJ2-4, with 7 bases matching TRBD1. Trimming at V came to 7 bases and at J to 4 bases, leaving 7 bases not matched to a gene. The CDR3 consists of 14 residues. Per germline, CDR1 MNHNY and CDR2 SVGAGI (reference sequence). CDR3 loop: CASMGQLAKNIQYF. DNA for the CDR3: TGTGCCAGCATGGGACAGTTGGCGAAAAACATTCAGTACTTC.

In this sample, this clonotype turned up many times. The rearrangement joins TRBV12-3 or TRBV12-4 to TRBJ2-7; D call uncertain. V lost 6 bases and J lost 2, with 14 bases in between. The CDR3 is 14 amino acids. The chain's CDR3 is CASSTDAPPYEQYF. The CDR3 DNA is TGTGCCAGCAGCACGGATGCCCCTCCCTACGAGCAGTACTTC.

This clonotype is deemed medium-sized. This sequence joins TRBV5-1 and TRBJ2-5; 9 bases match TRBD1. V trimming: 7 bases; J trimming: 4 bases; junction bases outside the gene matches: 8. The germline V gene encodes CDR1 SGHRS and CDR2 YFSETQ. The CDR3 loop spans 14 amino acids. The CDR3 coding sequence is TGCGCCAGCGGCCTTACAGGGGGCTTAGAGACCCAGTACTTC. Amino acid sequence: CASGLTGGLETQYF.

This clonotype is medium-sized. The CDR3 nucleotides read TGTGCCAGCACCTATCCGGGGGCCTCTGGGGCCAACGTCCTGACTTTC. The encoded protein is CASTYPGASGANVLTF. This rearrangement joins TRBV28 to TRBJ2-6, with D tentatively TRBD1 or TRBD2 (6 bases each). V was shortened by 7 bases and J by 0 bases, with 13 bases between the two germline ends. Germline values: CDR1 MDHEN, CDR2 SYDVKM. This CDR3 comprises 16 residues.

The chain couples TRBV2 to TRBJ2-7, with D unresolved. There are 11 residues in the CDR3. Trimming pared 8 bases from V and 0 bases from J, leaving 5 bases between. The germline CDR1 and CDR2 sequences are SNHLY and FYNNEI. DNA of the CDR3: TGTGCCAGCGACCCCTCCTACGAGCAGTACTTC. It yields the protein CASDPSYEQYF. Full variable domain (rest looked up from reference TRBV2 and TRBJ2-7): EPEVTQTPSHQVTQMGQEVILRCVPISNHLYFYWYRQILGQKVEFLVSFYNNEISEKSEIFDDQFSVERPDGSNFTLKIRSTKLEDSAMYFCASDPSYEQYFGPGTRLTVT.

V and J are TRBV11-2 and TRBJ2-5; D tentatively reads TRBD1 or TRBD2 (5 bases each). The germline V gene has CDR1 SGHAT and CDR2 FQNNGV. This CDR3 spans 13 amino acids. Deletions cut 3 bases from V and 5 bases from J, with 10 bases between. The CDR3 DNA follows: TGTGCCAGCAGCTTGTGGGGGATGGAGACCCAGTACTTC. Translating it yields CASSLWGMETQYF.

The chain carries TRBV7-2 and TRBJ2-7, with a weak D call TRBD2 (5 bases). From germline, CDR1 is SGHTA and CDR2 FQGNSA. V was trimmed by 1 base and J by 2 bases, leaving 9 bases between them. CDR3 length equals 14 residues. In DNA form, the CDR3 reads TGTGCCAGCAGCTTAGGACTATCAGCCTACGAGCAGTACTTC. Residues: CASSLGLSAYEQYF.

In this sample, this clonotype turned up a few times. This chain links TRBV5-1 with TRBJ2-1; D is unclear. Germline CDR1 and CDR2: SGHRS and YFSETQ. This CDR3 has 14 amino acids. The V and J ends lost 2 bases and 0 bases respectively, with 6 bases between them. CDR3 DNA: TGCGCCAGCAGCTTTGAGAACTCCTACAATGAGCAGTTCTTC. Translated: CASSFENSYNEQFF.

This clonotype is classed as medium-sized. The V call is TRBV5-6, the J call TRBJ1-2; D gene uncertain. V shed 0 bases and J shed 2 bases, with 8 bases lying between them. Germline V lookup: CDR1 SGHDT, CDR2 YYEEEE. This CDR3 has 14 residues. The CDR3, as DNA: TGTGCCAGCAGCTTGGGACTTACGAACTATGGCTACACCTTC. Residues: CASSLGLTNYGYTF. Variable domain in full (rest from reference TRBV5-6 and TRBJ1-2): DAGVTQSPTHLIKTRGQQVTLRCSPKSGHDTVSWYQQALGQGPQFIFQYYEEEERQRGNFPDRFSGHQFPNYSSELNVNALLLGDSALYLCASSLGLTNYGYTFGSGTRLTVV.

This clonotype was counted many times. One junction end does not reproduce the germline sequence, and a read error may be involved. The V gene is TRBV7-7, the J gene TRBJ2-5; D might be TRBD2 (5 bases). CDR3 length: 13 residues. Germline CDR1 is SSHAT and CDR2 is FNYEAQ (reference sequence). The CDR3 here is CASSPGGPETQYF. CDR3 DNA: TGTGCTAGCAGCCCCGGAGGTCCAGAGACCCAGTACTTC.

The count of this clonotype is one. CDR3 in amino acids: CASSQRTGRNTGELFF. The DNA for the CDR3 is TGCGCCAGCAGCCAAAGGACAGGCCGGAACACCGGGGAGCTGTTTTTT. This chain joins TRBV4-3 and TRBJ2-2, with TRBD1 matching 7 bases. The ends lost 2 bases at V and 1 base at J; junction bases unmatched: 4. Germline V lookup: CDR1 LGHNA, CDR2 YSLEER. The CDR3 is made up of 16 amino acids.

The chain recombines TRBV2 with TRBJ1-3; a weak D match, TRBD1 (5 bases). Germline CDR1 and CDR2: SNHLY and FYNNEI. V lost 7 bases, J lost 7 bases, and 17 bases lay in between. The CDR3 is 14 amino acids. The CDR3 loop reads CASTRLGTENTIYF. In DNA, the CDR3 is TGTGCCAGCACCCGCTTAGGGACGGAGAACACCATATATTTT.

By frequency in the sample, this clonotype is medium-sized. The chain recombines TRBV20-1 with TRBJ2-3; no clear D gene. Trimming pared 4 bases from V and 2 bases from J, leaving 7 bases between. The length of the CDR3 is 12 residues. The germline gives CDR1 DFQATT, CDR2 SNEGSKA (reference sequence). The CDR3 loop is CSATTHTDTQYF. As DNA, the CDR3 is TGCAGTGCTACCACCCACACAGATACGCAGTATTTT.

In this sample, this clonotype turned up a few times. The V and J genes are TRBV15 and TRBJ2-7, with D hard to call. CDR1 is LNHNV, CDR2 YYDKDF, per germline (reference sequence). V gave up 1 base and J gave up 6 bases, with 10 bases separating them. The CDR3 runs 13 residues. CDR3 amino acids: CATSRVYGSEQYF. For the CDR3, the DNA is TGTGCCACCAGCAGAGTTTACGGAAGCGAGCAGTACTTC.

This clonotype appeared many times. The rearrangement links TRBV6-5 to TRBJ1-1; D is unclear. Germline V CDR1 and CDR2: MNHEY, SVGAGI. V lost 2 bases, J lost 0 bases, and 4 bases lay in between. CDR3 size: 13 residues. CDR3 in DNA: TGTGCCAGCAGTTACAGGGTGAACACTGAAGCTTTCTTT. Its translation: CASSYRVNTEAFF.

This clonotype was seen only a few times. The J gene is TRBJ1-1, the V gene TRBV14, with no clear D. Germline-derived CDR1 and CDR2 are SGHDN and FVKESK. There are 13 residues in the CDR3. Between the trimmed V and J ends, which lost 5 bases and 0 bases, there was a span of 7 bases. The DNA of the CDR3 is TGTGCCAGCAGCGGGGAATTGAACACTGAAGCTTTCTTT. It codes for CASSGELNTEAFF.

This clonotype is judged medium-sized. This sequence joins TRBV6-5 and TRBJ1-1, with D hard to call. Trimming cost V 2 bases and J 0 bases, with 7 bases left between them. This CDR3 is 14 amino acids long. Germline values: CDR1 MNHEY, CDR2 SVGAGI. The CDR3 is CASSYTKMNTEAFF. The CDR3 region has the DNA TGTGCCAGCAGTTACACCAAGATGAACACTGAAGCTTTCTTT.

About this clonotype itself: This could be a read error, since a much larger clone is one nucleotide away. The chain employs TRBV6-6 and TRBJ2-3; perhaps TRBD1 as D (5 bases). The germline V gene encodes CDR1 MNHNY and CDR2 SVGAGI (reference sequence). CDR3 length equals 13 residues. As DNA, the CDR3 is TGTGCCAGCAGTTACCAGGACACAGGTACGCAGTATTTT. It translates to CASSYQDTGTQYF.

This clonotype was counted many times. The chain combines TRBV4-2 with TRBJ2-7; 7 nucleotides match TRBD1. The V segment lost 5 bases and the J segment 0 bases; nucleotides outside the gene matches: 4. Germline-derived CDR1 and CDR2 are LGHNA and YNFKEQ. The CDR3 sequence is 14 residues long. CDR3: CASSNTGASYEQYF. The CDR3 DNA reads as TGTGCCAGCAGCAATACAGGGGCCTCCTACGAGCAGTACTTC.